The 7 T cell receptor beta chains given below trace back to one sample, sequenced in a study of neurological immune-mediated disorders. TCRdb called the 5' RACE reads again in MiXCR, with one record for every CDR3 protein. The sample shows 55,000 to 65,000 distinct CDR3 sequences, approximately 3.5% of them seen only once. The material sequenced was PBMCs. The receptor source for this set is a woman between 25 and 40 years old with multiple sclerosis.

This clonotype was counted at least ten times. This sequence joins TRBV7-9 and TRBJ2-2; unclear D gene. V shed 8 bases and J shed 2 bases, with 15 bases lying between them. CDR3 length: 15 amino acids. Germline assignment: CDR1 SEHNR and CDR2 FQNEAQ (reference sequence). The DNA for the CDR3 is TGTGCCAGCCGTTTGGCCGGAGAAAACACCGGGGAGCTGTTTTTT. Its protein is CASRLAGENTGELFF.

The gene calls are TRBV4-1 and TRBJ1-1; D is unclear. CDR1 and CDR2 (germline): MGHRA, YSYEKL. The CDR3 spans 16 residues. V was cut by 0 bases and J by 2 bases, with 13 bases left in between. For the CDR3, the DNA is TGCGCCAGCAGCCAAGATAATATATTAGGAAACACTGAAGCTTTCTTT. This encodes CASSQDNILGNTEAFF.

There are many counts of this clonotype. CDR3 loop: CSASSGSSYEQYF. The CDR3 DNA reads as TGCAGTGCTAGCTCGGGGAGCTCCTACGAGCAGTACTTC. The rearrangement uses TRBV20-1 and TRBJ2-7; tentative D call: TRBD2 (5 bases). Trimming took 3 bases from V and 0 from J, leaving 9 bases between them. From germline, CDR1 is DFQATT and CDR2 SNEGSKA (reference sequence). The CDR3 is 13 residues long.

J is TRBJ2-7 and V is TRBV4-1; no firm D call. This CDR3 region has 15 residues. Germline loops: CDR1 MGHRA, CDR2 YSYEKL. Trimming removed 4 bases at V and 6 bases at J, with 19 bases between. The CDR3 coding sequence is TGCGCCAGCAGCCCCCAGGAAGGGTATCGTCTCGAGCAGTACTTC. Protein: CASSPQEGYRLEQYF.

At least ten counts were recorded for this clonotype. The junction departs from germline at one end; a sequencing error may be responsible. CDR3 DNA: TGTGCCAGCAATAGGGTAACAGCTGATCAGCCCCAGAATTTT. Translated, it gives CASNRVTADQPQNF. The gene calls are TRBV6-1 and TRBJ1-5; D gene uncertain. The CDR3 contains 14 residues. Germline V CDR1 and CDR2: MNHNS, SASEGT.

This clonotype was observed at least ten times. The genes are TRBV7-9 and TRBJ1-5; tentatively, D is TRBD1 (5 bases). The ends were cut back, 1 base at V and 0 bases at J, with 13 bases in the middle. Germline lookup yields CDR1 SEHNR and CDR2 FQNEAQ (reference sequence). The CDR3 runs 17 residues. CDR3 amino acids: CASSLEVSGNSNQPQHF. CDR3 DNA: TGTGCCAGCAGCTTAGAGGTGTCAGGGAATAGCAATCAGCCCCAGCATTTT. Variable domain in full (rest from reference TRBV7-9 and TRBJ1-5): DTGVSQNPRHKITKRGQNVTFRCDPISEHNRLYWYRQTLGQGPEFLTYFQNEAQLEKSRLLSDRFSAERPKGSFSTLEIQRTEQGDSAMYLCASSLEVSGNSNQPQHFGDGTRLSIL.

This clonotype was detected only a few times. The J gene is TRBJ2-6, the V gene TRBV7-8; no definite D call. Trimming shortened V by 2 bases and J by 0 bases, and 8 bases separated the two germline ends. Germline assignment: CDR1 SGHVS and CDR2 FQNEAQ. This CDR3 is built from 16 residues. Written as DNA, the CDR3 is TGTGCCAGCAGCTTATACCCGACCTCTGGGGCCAACGTCCTGACTTTC. Translating gives CASSLYPTSGANVLTF.